This T cell receptor (beta chain) was recorded in a study of beta chain features in type 1 diabetes. Study details: Healthy donors resembled patients in age, gender and cell yields. In all, about 100,000,000 sorted cells from all samples were analyzed.

Every participating donor gave one draw, a heparinised blood sample averaging roughly 100 mL. This clone was recorded a few times. Isolated RNA was reverse transcribed in full, so expressed TCRB transcripts were sequenced. Repertoires were generated with immunoSEQ multiplex PCR, while TCRdb's copy carries only in-frame clones and drops some. The sample contains 140,000 to 150,000 clones, about 10% of which appear only once. Sequenced input: naive CD4+ T cells from blood. The clonotype originates from a man younger than 35 in good health.

The CDR3, as DNA: TGTGCCAGCAGCCCGATCGCCGGGACAGGGAGAATCAACTATGGCTACACCTTC. Translated: CASSPIAGTGRINYGYTF. The chain links TRBV7-3 to TRBJ1-2, with 9 bases matching TRBD1. This CDR3 has 18 residues. J was trimmed by 2 bases and V by 5 bases; bases with no gene match: 15. CDR1 and CDR2 from the germline V gene are SGHTA and FQGTGA.